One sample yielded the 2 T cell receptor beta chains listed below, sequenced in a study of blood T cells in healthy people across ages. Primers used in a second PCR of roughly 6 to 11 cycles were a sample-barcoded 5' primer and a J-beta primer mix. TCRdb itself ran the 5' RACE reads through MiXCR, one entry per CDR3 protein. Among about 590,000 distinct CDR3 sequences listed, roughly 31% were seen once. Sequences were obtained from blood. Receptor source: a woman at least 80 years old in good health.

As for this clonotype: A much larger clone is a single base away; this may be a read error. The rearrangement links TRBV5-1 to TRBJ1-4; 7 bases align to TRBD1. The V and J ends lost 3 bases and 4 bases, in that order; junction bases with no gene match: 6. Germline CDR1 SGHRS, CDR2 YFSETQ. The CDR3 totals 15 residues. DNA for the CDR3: TGCGCCAGCAGCTGGGGACAGTCCTATAATGAAAAACTGTTTTTT. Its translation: CASSWGQSYNEKLFF.

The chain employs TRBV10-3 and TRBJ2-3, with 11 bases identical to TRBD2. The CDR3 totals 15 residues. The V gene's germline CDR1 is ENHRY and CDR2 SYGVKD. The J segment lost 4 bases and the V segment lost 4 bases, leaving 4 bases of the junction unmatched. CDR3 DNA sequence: TGTGCCATCAGTGCCACTAGCGGGGGAGCAGATACGCAGTATTTT. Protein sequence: CAISATSGGADTQYF.